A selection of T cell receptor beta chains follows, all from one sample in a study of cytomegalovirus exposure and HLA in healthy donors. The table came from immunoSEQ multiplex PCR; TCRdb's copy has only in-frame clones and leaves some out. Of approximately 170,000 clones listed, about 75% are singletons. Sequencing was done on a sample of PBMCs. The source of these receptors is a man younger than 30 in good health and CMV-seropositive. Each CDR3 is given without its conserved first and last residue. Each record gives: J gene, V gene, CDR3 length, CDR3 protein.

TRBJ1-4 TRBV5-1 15 ASSSRGGTGANEKLF
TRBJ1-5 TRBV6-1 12 ASSQTGENQPQH
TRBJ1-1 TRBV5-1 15 ASSSLDRGSSRSEAF
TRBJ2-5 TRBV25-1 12 ASSEWGEQETQY
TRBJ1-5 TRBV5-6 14 ASSYSRTGINQPQH
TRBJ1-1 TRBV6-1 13 ASSKGQPMNTEAF
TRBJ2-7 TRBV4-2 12 ASSQSVGTYEQY
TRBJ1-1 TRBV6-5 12 ASSYGVTGTEAF
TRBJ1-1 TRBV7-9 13 ASSFSGTGNTEAF
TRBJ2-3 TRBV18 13 ASSRTSGGGDTQY
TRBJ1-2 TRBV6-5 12 ASRTAGIPYGYT
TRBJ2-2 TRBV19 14 ASSTRTLRDTGELF
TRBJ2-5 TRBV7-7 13 ASSDLTGPQETQY
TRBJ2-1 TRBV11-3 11 ASTQRSVNEQF
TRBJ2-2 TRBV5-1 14 ASSHHSSRGTGELF
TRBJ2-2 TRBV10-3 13 AIRRENAVTGELF
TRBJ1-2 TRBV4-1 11 ASSRGSGYGYT
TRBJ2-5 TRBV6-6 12 ASSQTGVQETQY
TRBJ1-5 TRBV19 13 ASSARGSGNQPQH
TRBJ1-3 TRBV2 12 ASSDADSGNTIY
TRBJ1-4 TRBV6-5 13 ASRPTGGTKEKLF
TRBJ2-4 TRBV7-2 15 ASSLDGTGGAKNIQY
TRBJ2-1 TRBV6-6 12 ASNQRGGAREQF
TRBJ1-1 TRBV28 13 ATRTDFPGGTEAF
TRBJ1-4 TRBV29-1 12 SVASPEEGEKLF
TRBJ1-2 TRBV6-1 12 ASSEESQNYGYT
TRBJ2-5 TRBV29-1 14 STPPPTGGAGETQY
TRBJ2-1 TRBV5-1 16 ASSLAGATSGGYNEQF
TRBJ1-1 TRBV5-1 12 ASSFLQGNTEAF
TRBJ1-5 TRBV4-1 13 ASSPDGQSNQPQH
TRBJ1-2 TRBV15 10 ATSRQGVGYT
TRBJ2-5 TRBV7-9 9 ASSPSETQY
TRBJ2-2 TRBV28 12 ATIAGTYTGELF
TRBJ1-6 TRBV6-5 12 ASNTDRGYSPLH
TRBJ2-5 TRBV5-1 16 ASSLAASGAGWQETQY
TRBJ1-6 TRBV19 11 ASSRSGDSPLH
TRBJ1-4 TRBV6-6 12 ASSYPLAEEKLF
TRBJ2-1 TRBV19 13 ASSTGTSAGREQF
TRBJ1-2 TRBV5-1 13 ASSLGFSGDHGYT
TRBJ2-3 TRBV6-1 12 ASSERGREDTQY
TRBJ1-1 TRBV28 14 ASSSPNRDRDTEAF
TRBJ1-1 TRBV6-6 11 ASRDNLNTEAF
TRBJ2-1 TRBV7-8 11 ASSFTGNPMQF
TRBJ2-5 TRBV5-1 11 ASNEQGGETQY
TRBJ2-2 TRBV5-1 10 ASTGVAGELF
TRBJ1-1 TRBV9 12 ASSVDAGDSEAF
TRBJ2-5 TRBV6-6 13 ASRLTGTGAETQY
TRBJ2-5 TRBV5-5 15 ASSPSLAVLTQETQY
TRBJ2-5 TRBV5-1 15 ASSLRTSGSNGETQY
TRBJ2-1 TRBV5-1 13 ASSPGGGNDNEQF
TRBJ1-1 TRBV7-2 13 ASSRISGSLTEAF
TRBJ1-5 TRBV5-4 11 ASSSERNQPQH
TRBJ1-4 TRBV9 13 ASSVDHRGDEKLF
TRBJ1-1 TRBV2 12 ASLSTGINPQAF
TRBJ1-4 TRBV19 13 ASSIEGRSRAKLF
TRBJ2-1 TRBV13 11 ASSPPQGYEQF
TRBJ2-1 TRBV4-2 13 ASSHSSGGANEQF
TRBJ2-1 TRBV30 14 AWISAGGSSYNEQF
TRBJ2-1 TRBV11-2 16 ASSLENVRGTSYNEQF